This T cell receptor (beta chain) was documented in a study of technical replicates of blood from several donors. The germline V gene encodes CDR1 ENHRY and CDR2 SYGVKD. The CDR3 is 14 amino acids. Germline trimming cut 6 bases from V and 3 bases from J; bases unmatched to any gene: 4. Some clones are missing from TCRdb's copy, which holds only in-frame ones; the method was immunoSEQ multiplex PCR. This table has about 75,000 clones, around 97% appearing once. Input material: T cells isolated from PBMCs. The chain carries TRBV10-3 and TRBJ1-3; TRBD1 aligns across 8 bases. The clonotype originates from a human donor in good health. The CDR3: CAIRQQGDGNTIYF. The DNA of the CDR3 is TGTGCCATCAGACAACAGGGGGATGGAAACACCATATATTTT.